The 23 T cell receptor beta chains below were found in one sample sequenced in a study of blood T cells in healthy people across ages. A second PCR of roughly 7 to 11 cycles used a sample-barcoded 5' primer and a J-beta primer mix. Each CDR3 protein gets one entry after TCRdb re-called the 5' RACE reads with MiXCR. The sample lists under 2,000,000 distinct CDR3 sequences; around half were seen once. Material for sequencing was blood. The receptors stem from a woman aged 40-49 years in good health.

The chain uses TRBV20-1 and TRBJ1-2, with a weak D call TRBD1 (6 bases). The germline CDR1 and CDR2 sequences are DFQATT and SNEGSKA (reference sequence). The CDR3 contains 12 residues. V was pared by 5 bases and J by 6 bases, with 13 bases between. As DNA, the CDR3 is TGCAGTGCTTTCACAGGGTTCGATGGCTACACCTTC. The encoded protein is CSAFTGFDGYTF.

The CDR3 region is CASSNKVLKYF. CDR3 sequence (DNA): TGTGCCAGCAGCAACAAGGTACTCAAGTACTTC. This rearrangement joins TRBV12-3 or TRBV12-4 to TRBJ2-7; no definite D call. There are 11 residues in the CDR3. The V end was cut by 6 bases, the J end by 11 bases, with 14 bases between.

The V call is TRBV5-1, the J call TRBJ1-1; no firm D call. The CDR3 is made up of 11 amino acids. Germline loops: CDR1 SGHRS, CDR2 YFSETQ. Trimming left V 3 bases short and J 8 bases short, with 8 bases between. The CDR3 reads CASSYGLEAFF. In nucleotides, the CDR3 is TGCGCCAGCAGCTACGGACTGGAAGCTTTCTTT.

A word on this clonotype: A read error may account for a junction end that differs from germline. The chain recombines TRBV4-3 with TRBJ2-3; D remains unclear. The length of the CDR3 is 18 residues. The germline V gene has CDR1 LGHNA and CDR2 YSLEER. CDR3 loop: CASSSQRVLALGTDAQYF. The DNA of the CDR3 is TGCGCCAGCAGCTCTCAAAGGGTCCTGGCCCTCGGCACAGATGCGCAGTATTTT.

The chain joins TRBV7-9 to TRBJ2-3, with 8 nucleotides matching TRBD2. This CDR3 has 17 residues. Germline trimming cut 5 bases from V and 0 bases from J; bases unmatched to any gene: 10. Germline CDR1 and CDR2: SEHNR and FQNEAQ (reference sequence). The CDR3: CASSRRRSGGSTDTQYF. The CDR3 DNA sequence: TGTGCCAGCAGCCGGCGACGGAGCGGGGGCAGCACAGATACGCAGTATTTT.

The chain carries TRBV9 and TRBJ2-7; D unclear. The last part of the DNA fits TRBJ2-5 better; the J call may be wrong. Germline V gene data show CDR1 as SGDLS and CDR2 as YYNGEE. The CDR3 extends over 11 amino acids. CDR3 sequence (DNA): TGTGCCAGCAGCGTAGACCAGACCCAGTACTTC. Its protein is CASSVDQTQYF.

Here the CDR3 DNA reads TGCGCCAGCAGCTTGTCTGAGTCCATTCCCTCCTACGAGCAGTACTTC. Amino acid sequence: CASSLSESIPSYEQYF. The V call is TRBV5-1, the J call TRBJ2-7, with D uncertain. Germline V CDR1 and CDR2: SGHRS, YFSETQ. This CDR3 comprises 16 residues. The ends were cut back, 1 base at V and 0 bases at J, with 14 bases in the middle.

The J gene is TRBJ1-4, the V gene TRBV12-3 or TRBV12-4; D remains ambiguous. Trimming took 6 bases from V and 4 from J, leaving 15 bases between them. The CDR3 runs 15 residues. The DNA for the CDR3 is TGTGCCAGCAGCGACCGGGCCCTGTTTAATGAAAAACTGTTTTTT. It specifies CASSDRALFNEKLFF.

With respect to this clonotype: Just one base apart from a much larger clone, this may be a read error. This chain joins TRBV28 and TRBJ2-7; D is unclear. V was shortened by 7 bases and J by 3 bases, with 7 bases between the two germline ends. CDR1 and CDR2 (germline): MDHEN, SYDVKM. The CDR3 is 11 amino acids. The CDR3 sequence is CASMGIYEQYF. As DNA, the CDR3 is TGTGCCAGCATGGGGATCTACGAGCAGTACTTC.

This clonotype was counted once. The rearrangement uses TRBV6-5 and TRBJ2-3, with TRBD1 matching over 7 bases. Germline V gene data show CDR1 as MNHEY and CDR2 as SVGAGI. CDR3 length: 15 amino acids. The V segment lost 7 bases and the J segment 5 bases; nucleotides outside the gene matches: 12. The CDR3 is CASTPGQAPQDTQYF. As DNA, the CDR3 is TGTGCCAGCACCCCAGGACAGGCCCCACAAGATACGCAGTATTTT.

This chain joins TRBV28 and TRBJ1-5; 7 bases agree with TRBD1. This CDR3 is built from 15 residues. V lost 6 bases, J lost 4 bases, and 9 bases stayed unmatched. The germline V gene has CDR1 MDHEN and CDR2 SYDVKM. In DNA form, the CDR3 reads TGTGCCAGCAGGGAGGGGAACAGGGGTAATCAGCCCCAGCATTTT. It specifies CASREGNRGNQPQHF.

The CDR3 sequence is CASGFYQRQEKGQYF. The DNA for the CDR3 is TGTGCTAGTGGTTTTTATCAAAGACAGGAAAAGGGGCAGTACTTC. V is TRBV12-5 and J is TRBJ2-5, with a possible D match to TRBD1 (6 bases). The CDR3 loop spans 15 amino acids. Germline V gene sequence: CDR1 LGHNT, CDR2 FRNRAP. V was cut by 3 bases and J by 11 bases, with 22 bases left in between.

As regards this clonotype: An end of the junction does not agree with germline; a read error may underlie this. This sequence joins TRBV12-3 or TRBV12-4 and TRBJ2-3; D perhaps matches TRBD1 (5 bases). The CDR3 is made up of 13 amino acids. CDR3 residues: CASRPWGTETQYF. CDR3 sequence (DNA): TGTGCCAGCAGGCCCTGGGGCACAGAGACGCAGTATTTT.

Points on this clonotype: In this CDR3 the conserved last residue, phenylalanine or tryptophan, is missing, so a read error is likely. The limits of the CDR3 on the DNA are not certain, so only TCRdb's listed CDR3 is given. This CDR3 is CASSESWGRDHGYTFGS. V gene TRBV6-1 combines with J gene TRBJ2-1; TRBD2, the table's D call, was not compared with the DNA. CDR1 and CDR2 from the germline V gene are MNHNS and SASEGT. The CDR3 has 17 residues if both end residues are counted.

This clonotype was counted between two and nine times. V is TRBV6-2 or TRBV6-3 and J is TRBJ2-7, with 8 bases that match TRBD1. Germline V gene data show CDR1 as MNHEY and CDR2 as SVGEGT. The CDR3 runs to 16 residues. V shed 2 bases and J 0 bases; nucleotides not matched to a gene: 6. CDR3 residues: CASSYRWDRFSYEQYF. CDR3 nucleotides: TGTGCCAGCAGTTACCGTTGGGACAGGTTCTCCTACGAGCAGTACTTC.

Only one count was recorded for this clonotype. The gene calls are TRBV7-2 and TRBJ2-3, with 7 bases matching TRBD2. V was clipped by 5 bases and J by 0 bases; unmatched bases: 14. The V gene's germline CDR1 is SGHTA and CDR2 FQGNSA. This CDR3 spans 18 amino acids. The CDR3: CASSPRTGGGPSTDTQYF. The CDR3 nucleotides are TGTGCCAGCAGCCCGAGGACTGGCGGGGGTCCTAGCACAGATACGCAGTATTTT.

This rearrangement joins TRBV7-2 to TRBJ2-3; D gene unclear. CDR1 and CDR2 from the germline V gene are SGHTA and FQGNSA. This CDR3 has 14 residues. Trimming shortened V by 6 bases and J by 6 bases, and 16 bases separated the two germline ends. CDR3 bases: TGTGCCAGCAGACCGTCCCCTAGTTTGGATACGCAGTATTTT. The encoded protein is CASRPSPSLDTQYF.

This chain joins TRBV9 and TRBJ2-3; 12 bases are shared with TRBD2. This CDR3 spans 17 amino acids. The V gene's germline CDR1 is SGDLS and CDR2 YYNGEE. The junction had 7 bases not matched to a gene; V was cut back by 3 bases and J by 2 bases. The CDR3 reads CASSEGGLAGFTDTQYF. CDR3 in DNA: TGTGCCAGCAGCGAGGGAGGACTAGCGGGATTCACAGATACGCAGTATTTT.

The rearrangement uses TRBV2 and TRBJ1-4; D might be TRBD1 (5 bases). Trimming pared 5 bases from V and 7 bases from J, leaving 17 bases between. The CDR3 runs to 15 residues. Germline V gene lookup returns CDR1 SNHLY and CDR2 FYNNEI. The CDR3 DNA reads TGTGCCAGCAGTTCTCAGGGCCTGGGCGGTGAAAAACTGTTTTTT. This translates into CASSSQGLGGEKLFF.

This rearrangement joins TRBV6-1 to TRBJ1-2; TRBD1 matches 10 bases. V trimming: 2 bases; J trimming: 6 bases; junction bases outside the gene matches: 9. Germline V gives CDR1 MNHNS, CDR2 SASEGT. The CDR3 extends over 16 amino acids. The CDR3 sequence is CASSEWGTGAVDGYTF. CDR3 bases: TGTGCCAGCAGTGAATGGGGGACAGGGGCGGTGGATGGCTACACCTTC.

This clonotype was counted a few times. The rearrangement joins TRBV28 to TRBJ1-1; perhaps TRBD1 as D (5 bases). This CDR3 region has 14 residues. CDR1 and CDR2 from the germline V gene are MDHEN and SYDVKM. Trimming cost V 5 bases and J 0 bases, with 10 bases left between them. The chain's CDR3 is CASSGWGMNTEAFF. The CDR3 region has the DNA TGTGCCAGCAGTGGATGGGGCATGAACACTGAAGCTTTCTTT. Full variable domain (outside the CDR3, taken from reference TRBV28 and TRBJ1-1): DVKVTQSSRYLVKRTGEKVFLECVQDMDHENMFWYRQDPGLGLRLIYFSYDVKMKEKGDIPEGYSVSREKKERFSLILESASTNQTSMYLCASSGWGMNTEAFFGQGTRLTVV.

The chain has TRBV12-3 or TRBV12-4 and TRBJ1-1; D call uncertain. The CDR3 totals 16 residues. The V gene lost 2 bases and the J gene lost 7 bases, with 20 bases spanning the gap. CDR3 bases: TGTGCCAGCAGTTTACCTAAACTCCGGGGTTTCGGTGAAGCTTTCTTT. This codes for CASSLPKLRGFGEAFF.

V is TRBV20-1 and J is TRBJ2-1; 10 bases line up with TRBD2. V was pared by 3 bases and J by 6 bases, with 8 bases of the junction left unmatched. The CDR3 covers 15 residues. Germline-derived CDR1 and CDR2 are DFQATT and SNEGSKA (reference sequence). Here the CDR3 DNA reads TGCAGTGCTAGGTATGGTCTAGCGGGGGTCAATGAGCAGTTCTTC. It encodes CSARYGLAGVNEQFF.